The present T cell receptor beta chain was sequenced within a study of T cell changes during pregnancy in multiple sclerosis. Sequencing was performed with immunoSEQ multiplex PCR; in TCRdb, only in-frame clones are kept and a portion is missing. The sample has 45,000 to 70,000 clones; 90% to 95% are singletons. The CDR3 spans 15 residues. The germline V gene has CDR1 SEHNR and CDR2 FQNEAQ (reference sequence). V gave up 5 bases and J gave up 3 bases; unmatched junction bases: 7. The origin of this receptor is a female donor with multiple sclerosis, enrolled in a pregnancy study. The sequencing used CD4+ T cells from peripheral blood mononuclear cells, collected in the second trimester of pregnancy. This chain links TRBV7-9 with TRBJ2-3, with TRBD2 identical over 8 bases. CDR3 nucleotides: TGTGCCAGCAGCCCTCGGGGGGGCCAGACAGATACGCAGTATTTT. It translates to CASSPRGGQTDTQYF.